The clone carrying this T cell receptor (beta chain) was found once. Antigen specificity is unknown. The protocol was immunoSEQ multiplex PCR, while the TCRdb copy is restricted to in-frame clones and leaves out a portion. The sample contains approximately 150,000 clones, 93% of which appear only once. The sample originates from a study of T cell responses to AZD1222 COVID-19 vaccine. Study-level points and caveats: Donors were chiefly white British, with a greater number of females, and clonal diversity was perhaps underestimated.

The clonotype originates from an adult in good health. Sequences were derived from peripheral blood, sampled on day 0 of AZD1222 vaccination.

The CDR3 sequence: CATSRDGMGSPLHF. The CDR3 DNA follows: TGTGCCACCAGCAGAGATGGGATGGGATCACCCCTCCACTTT. This chain uses TRBV15 with TRBJ1-6; no clear D. Germline CDR1 and CDR2: LNHNV and YYDKDF (reference sequence). This CDR3 is 14 amino acids long. Trimming cost V 0 bases and J 10 bases, with 10 bases left between them.